This TCR beta chain was identified during a study of cytotoxic CD8 clonotypes in ibrutinib-treated CLL. For the study at large: Productive templates per sample averaged nearly 260,000; productive rearrangements, 85,000 to 95,000. Whole-study findings and limits: Clonality went up at the time of ibrutinib response, stayed stable in sustained remission, and later dropped back toward its baseline level at progression. Baseline levels of clonality went above those of age-matched healthy donors and moved with circulating CD8+ T-cell counts. Public clonotypes, found uncommonly, either contracted or stayed stable on treatment.

The protocol was immunoSEQ multiplex PCR, while the TCRdb copy is restricted to in-frame clones and leaves out a portion. The sample records approximately 280,000 clones, around 69% being singletons. Points on this clone: Its matching antigen is unknown.

CDR3 length: 18 residues. Germline V gene data show CDR1 as SGHTA and CDR2 as FQGNSA. Trimming took 1 base from V and 2 from J; bases not matched to a gene: 7. This TCR was sampled from a human donor with chronic lymphocytic leukemia. V gene TRBV7-2 combines with J gene TRBJ2-1; TRBD2 agrees at 11 bases. The sequencing used PBMCs, collected at disease progression, from a patient treated with ibrutinib. Here the CDR3 reads CASSLVPAGLAAYNEQFF. The CDR3 DNA sequence: TGTGCCAGCAGCTTAGTACCAGCGGGACTAGCGGCCTACAATGAGCAGTTCTTC.